This TCR beta chain emerged from a study of OX40 agonist ivuxolimab in advanced cancers. Study-level information: The eligibility criteria allowed prior anti-PD-1, anti-PD-L1 or anti-CTLA-4 therapy, and approximately 42% had some.

Measured with immunoSEQ multiplex PCR; TCRdb has only the in-frame clones, and not every one. The top ten hold about 0.14% of the sample, which has more than 100,000 clones, about 94% seen once. This CDR3 spans 14 amino acids. V was clipped by 2 bases and J by 2 bases; unmatched bases: 3. CDR1 and CDR2 from the germline V gene are SGHRS and YFSETQ. The specimen comprised CD4+ or CD8+ T cells sorted from blood, sampled in a trial of the OX40 agonist ivuxolimab. The source of this sequence is an adult with an advanced solid tumor such as melanoma, head and neck, liver or kidney cancer. The chain combines TRBV5-1 with TRBJ2-7; 8 positions agree with TRBD2. CDR3 sequence (DNA): TGCGCCAGCAGCTTAGGCGGGGGGACCTACGAGCAGTACTTC. It yields the protein CASSLGGGTYEQYF.